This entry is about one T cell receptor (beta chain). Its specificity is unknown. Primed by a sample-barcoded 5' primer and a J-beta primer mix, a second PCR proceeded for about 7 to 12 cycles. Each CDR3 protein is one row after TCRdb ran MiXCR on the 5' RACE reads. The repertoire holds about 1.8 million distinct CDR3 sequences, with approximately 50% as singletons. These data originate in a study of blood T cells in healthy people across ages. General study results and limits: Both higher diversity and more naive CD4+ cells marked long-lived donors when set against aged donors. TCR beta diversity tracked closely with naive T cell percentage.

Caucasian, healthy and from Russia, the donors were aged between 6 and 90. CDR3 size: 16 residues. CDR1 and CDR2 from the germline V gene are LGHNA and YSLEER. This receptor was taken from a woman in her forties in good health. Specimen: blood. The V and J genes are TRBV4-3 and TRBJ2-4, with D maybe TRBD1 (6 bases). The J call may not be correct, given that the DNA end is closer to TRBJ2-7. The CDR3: CASSPDLQGSSYEQYF. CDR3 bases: TGCGCCAGCAGCCCCGATCTGCAGGGGTCCTCTTACGAGCAGTACTTC.